This T cell receptor beta chain was obtained from a study of shared clonotypes between healthy human individuals. V lost 1 base and J 5 bases, leaving 15 bases between the germline ends. CDR3 length equals 16 residues. The V gene's germline CDR1 is MGHDK and CDR2 SYGVNS. Remarks on this clone: Its specificity is not known.

Sequencing used immunoSEQ multiplex PCR; TCRdb keeps in-frame clones, though not all of them. The repertoire consists of about 750,000 clones, with 90% to 95% occurring once and the leading ten covering 24%. Positively selected for CCR7, the CD45RO-negative cells used as naive CD8 cells excluded terminally differentiated effector memory CD45RA+ cells. Study-level findings and limits: Investigators expected sequencing depth to affect clonotype sharing among donors.

This receptor was obtained from a man in his thirties or forties in good health. The sequenced sample was naive CD8+ T cells sorted from blood. The V gene is TRBV25-1, the J gene TRBJ2-4; TRBD2 might be the D (6 bases). Here the CDR3 DNA reads TGTGCCAGCAGTGAATTGACGGGGGTCGGACAAAACATTCAGTACTTC. Translating it yields CASSELTGVGQNIQYF.